This TCR beta chain was documented in a study of human T cells and chemical hapten exposure (dated by TCRdb to the early 2020s). Regarding the complete study: Libraries were pooled for sequencing, and per-sample TCR yields varied mainly because of small differences in library volumes within the pool. In alopecia patients, the study followed how the peripheral blood TCR repertoire changed in vivo over primary and secondary sensitization to diphenylcyclopropenone (DPC), a hapten. For every blood RNA sample, sequencing covered both the TCR alpha and TCR beta chains.

The paper's findings and limits, for the study overall: After repeated subsampling, the strength of the expansion versus patch-test correlation and the threshold at which it became significant changed. No change with DPC sensitization was found in the number of TCRs above 1 in 1000 frequency, and no evidence of global repertoire structure alterations was found.

Explained via the paper, the time point label denotes: healthy volunteer bleed at 2 weeks. Total RNA was extracted from unfractionated whole blood collected in Tempus Blood RNA tubes. As TCR sequencing controls, four or five healthy volunteers were used, with blood taken at day 0, 2 weeks and 6 weeks. Library construction relied on RACE. TCRdb lists the instrument as NextSeq 500. Library preparation attached unique molecular identifiers to individual cDNA molecules for quantitative, reproducible TCR counting. As for how the authors treated the data: Samples had a median of about 96,000 TCRs, with a range from about 23,224 to 750,000. The Decombinator software suite was used to annotate the V, J and CDR3 of the TCR reads. For PS versus PT1 abundance plots, all samples were subsampled to the same number of TCRs (28,000). Expanded TCRs were defined as absent before sensitization and observed at least eight times at the 2-week time point. Using fastp trimming at Q25 and MiXCR clonotype assembly, TCRdb reanalyzed the public sequencing data and kept in-frame beta chains. Duplicate CDR3 protein sequences are folded into a single record with the most common DNA and genes. The V and J calls come from TCRdb's annotation, not from the publication. This sample is represented by about 50,000 distinct CDR3 sequences; 4.3% of them were singletons. Together, the top ten hold roughly 1.6% of the sample.

The CDR3, from cysteine to phenylalanine, totals 12 residues. The CDR3 DNA has 36 bases and is translated from base 1. Per the germline V gene, SGDLS is the CDR1 and YYNGEE is the CDR2. Trimming takes 2 bases from V and 11 bases from J, and the germline ends sit 12 bases apart. This clonotype has at least ten counts. No cognate antigen has been identified for it. Base quality data are lacking; no much larger clone is found one base away. This chain joins TRBV9 to TRBJ2-3; too little of a D gene remains to name it. This clonotype originated in a female donor in good health. Some clones in this sample may be carry-over from other donors' samples. The sequenced sample was whole blood. Here is the DNA: TGTGCCAGCAGCGTTTCGGACCTGAAGCAGTATTTT. Translation gives CASSVSDLKQYF.